This T cell receptor (beta chain) appears in the sequencing data of a study of T cell responses to AZD1222 COVID-19 vaccine. From germline, CDR1 is KGHDR and CDR2 SFDVKD. The CDR3 consists of 16 residues. V dropped 3 bases and J dropped 3; count of bases not matched to a gene: 3. Notes on the study in general: Across spike, vaccine-associated CD4 TCRs were found, dominant at 160-218 and 743-854.

Sequenced by immunoSEQ multiplex PCR; TCRdb stores in-frame clones only, minus some. The data contain some 170,000 clones, around 94% of them seen just once; the ten biggest clones take up 2.6%. About this clone: The antigen is not known.

The chain combines TRBV24-1 with TRBJ2-1; 11 positions match TRBD2. The TCR was taken from an adult in good health. Sequenced here: peripheral blood, sampled on day 0 of AZD1222 vaccination. The CDR3 protein is CATSDALAGVYNEQFF. DNA of the CDR3: TGTGCCACCAGTGATGCACTAGCGGGAGTCTACAATGAGCAGTTCTTC.